This is a list of T cell receptor beta chains from one sample in a study of long-term antiretroviral therapy in people with HIV. Profiled with immunoSEQ multiplex PCR; TCRdb holds only in-frame clones, not every one. The sample carries 30,000 to 45,000 clones, 80% recorded once. Sample: unsorted PBMCs, taken 3.4 years after starting antiretroviral therapy. These receptors were taken from a man aged 30 to 39 with HIV. The CDR3 runs from the conserved cysteine through the conserved F or W. D genes are given only for firm matches. Only part of the rows carry a size: once, few, many, or a class if the clone is expanded.

D | size | J | V | DNA | CDR3
- | - | TRBJ2-7 | TRBV18 | TGTGCCAGCTCACCGCTAAACGTTAACTCCTACGAGCAGTACTTC | CASSPLNVNSYEQYF
- | - | TRBJ2-2 | TRBV11-3 | TGTGCCAGCAGCTTAGATCACGGGGGCTCCGGGGAGCTGTTTTTT | CASSLDHGGSGELFF
- | - | TRBJ2-1 | TRBV15 | TGTGCCACCAGCAGAGATCGAGGGAATGAGCAGTTCTTC | CATSRDRGNEQFF
- | once | TRBJ1-5 | TRBV27 | TGTGCCAGCAGTTTACATGGAGTGCAGGGCGCATCGCAGCCCCAGCATTTT | CASSLHGVQGASQPQHF
- | - | TRBJ2-5 | TRBV6-5 | TGTGCCAGCAGTTACTCGTTGGGAGAGACCCAGTACTTC | CASSYSLGETQYF
- | - | TRBJ1-1 | TRBV14 | TGTGCCAGCAGCCTCTGGGCCTCGAACACTGAAGCTTTCTTT | CASSLWASNTEAFF
- | - | TRBJ2-7 | TRBV27 | TGTGCCAGCAGTCGGAAGCGCGGCTCCTTCGAGCAGTACTTC | CASSRKRGSFEQYF
TRBD2 | few | TRBJ2-7 | TRBV7-2 | TGTGCCAGCAGCTTCGCCCCGGGACTAGGCTACGAGCAGTACTTC | CASSFAPGLGYEQYF
- | once | TRBJ1-3 | TRBV5-4 | TGTGCCAGCAGCTTCAGCTCTGGAAACACCATATATTTT | CASSFSSGNTIYF
- | - | TRBJ1-2 | TRBV29-1 | TGCAGCGTTGGGGGCGGACCTAACTATGGCTACACCTTC | CSVGGGPNYGYTF
TRBD2 | - | TRBJ2-5 | TRBV28 | TGTGCCAGCAGCCCACGAACGGGACTAGCGGGAGGGATTTCCGAGACCCAGTACTTC | CASSPRTGLAGGISETQYF
- | - | TRBJ2-3 | TRBV28 | TGTGCCAGCAATGCGGGACAGATCAAGACCACAGATACGCAGTATTTT | CASNAGQIKTTDTQYF
TRBD2 | - | TRBJ2-2 | TRBV5-1 | TGCGCCAGCAGCTTCGGCGGGAGATTTACCGGGGAGCTGTTTTTT | CASSFGGRFTGELFF
- | - | TRBJ1-1 | TRBV18 | TGTGCCAGCTCCACCCCAAACACTGAAGCTTTCTTT | CASSTPNTEAFF
- | - | TRBJ1-5 | TRBV7-9 | TGTGCCAGCAGCGGACTCAATCAGCCCCAGCATTTT | CASSGLNQPQHF
- | - | TRBJ2-2 | TRBV7-2 | TGTGCCAGCGGCAAGGGCGGTCACACCGGGGAGCTGTTTTTT | CASGKGGHTGELFF
- | - | TRBJ2-3 | TRBV5-6 | TGTGCCAGCAGCTTTGAGGGGGCAGATACGCAGTATTTT | CASSFEGADTQYF
- | - | TRBJ2-3 | TRBV7-6 | TGTGCCAGCAGCCGACTAGGGGAGTCAGATACGCAGTATTTT | CASSRLGESDTQYF
TRBD2 | - | TRBJ2-7 | TRBV13 | TGTGCCAGCAGCCTTCGGACAGGGAATGTACTAGCGGGAGACATGAACGAGCAGTACTTC | CASSLRTGNVLAGDMNEQYF
- | - | TRBJ2-1 | TRBV1 | TGCACCAGCAGCCAAGATCTCGCGTACTACAATGAGCAGTTCTTC | CTSSQDLAYYNEQFF
- | - | TRBJ1-1 | TRBV7-8 | TGTGCCAGCAGCCTCGGCAGAGCCACTGAAGCTTTCTTT | CASSLGRATEAFF
- | - | TRBJ2-7 | TRBV4-3 | TGCGCCAGCAGCCAAGATAGCAGGGGATCCTACGAGCAGTACTTC | CASSQDSRGSYEQYF
TRBD2 | - | TRBJ2-2 | TRBV28 | TGTGCCAGCAGCCCCACTGGGGAGGGAATTGCATCCGGGGAGCTGTTTTTT | CASSPTGEGIASGELFF
- | - | TRBJ2-7 | TRBV2 | TGTGCCAGCAGTGAAGCAGACCAGGGGGGTGGTGGAGAGCAGTACTTC | CASSEADQGGGGEQYF